By share of the sample, the clone carrying this T cell receptor (beta chain) is large. The CDR3 consists of 11 residues. Germline CDR1 reads MGHRA; CDR2 reads YSYEKL. Trimming left V 8 bases short and J 3 bases short, with 7 bases between. This entry is derived from a study of T cells after somatic rescue of genetic block. The protocol was immunoSEQ multiplex PCR, while the TCRdb copy is restricted to in-frame clones and leaves out a portion. This table holds 9,500 to 15,000 clones, about two thirds found once. The sequence was collected from a boy under 18. Sequencing was done on a sample of peripheral blood mononuclear cells (PBMCs). The chain carries TRBV4-1 and TRBJ1-1; D gene ambiguous. The CDR3 nucleotides read TGCGCCAGCCGACGGGACACTGAAGCTTTCTTT. Protein sequence: CASRRDTEAFF.